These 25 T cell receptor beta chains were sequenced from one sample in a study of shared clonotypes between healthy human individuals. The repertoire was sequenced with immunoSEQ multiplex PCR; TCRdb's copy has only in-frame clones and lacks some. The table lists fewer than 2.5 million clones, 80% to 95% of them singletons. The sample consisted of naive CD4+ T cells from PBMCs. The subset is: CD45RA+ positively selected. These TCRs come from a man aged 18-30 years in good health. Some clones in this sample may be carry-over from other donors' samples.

The CDR3 loop is CASSLAPGPVTEAFF. In nucleotides, the CDR3 is TGTGCCAGCAGCTTAGCGCCTGGGCCGGTTACTGAAGCTTTCTTT. The chain combines TRBV7-9 with TRBJ1-1; the D is unclear. Trimming stripped 0 bases from V and 5 bases from J, with 13 bases between. CDR1 is SEHNR, CDR2 FQNEAQ, per germline (reference sequence). This CDR3 contains 15 residues.

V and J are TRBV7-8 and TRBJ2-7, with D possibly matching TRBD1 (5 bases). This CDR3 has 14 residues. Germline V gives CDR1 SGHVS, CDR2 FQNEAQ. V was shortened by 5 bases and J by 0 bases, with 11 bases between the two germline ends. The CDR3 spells CASSIQGSSYEQYF. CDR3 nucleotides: TGTGCCAGCAGCATCCAGGGAAGCTCCTACGAGCAGTACTTC.

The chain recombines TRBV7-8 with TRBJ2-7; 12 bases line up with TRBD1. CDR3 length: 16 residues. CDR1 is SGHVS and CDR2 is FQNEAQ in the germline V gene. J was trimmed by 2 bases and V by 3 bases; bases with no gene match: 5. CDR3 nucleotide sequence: TGTGCCAGCAGCTTCCCGGGACAGGGGGCCCCCTACGAGCAGTACTTC. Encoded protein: CASSFPGQGAPYEQYF. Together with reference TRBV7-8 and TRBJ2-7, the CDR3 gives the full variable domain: GAGVSQSPRYKVAKRGQDVALRCDPISGHVSLFWYQQALGQGPEFLTYFQNEAQLDKSGLPSDRFFAERPEGSVSTLKIQRTQQEDSAVYLCASSFPGQGAPYEQYFGPGTRLTVT.

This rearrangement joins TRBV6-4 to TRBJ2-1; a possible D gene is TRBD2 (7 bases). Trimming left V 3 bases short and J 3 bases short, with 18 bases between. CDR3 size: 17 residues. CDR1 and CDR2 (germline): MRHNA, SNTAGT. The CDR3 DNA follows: TGTGCCAGCAGTGAAAACTCAGGGGCTAGCGGCTACAATGAGCAGTTCTTC. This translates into CASSENSGASGYNEQFF.

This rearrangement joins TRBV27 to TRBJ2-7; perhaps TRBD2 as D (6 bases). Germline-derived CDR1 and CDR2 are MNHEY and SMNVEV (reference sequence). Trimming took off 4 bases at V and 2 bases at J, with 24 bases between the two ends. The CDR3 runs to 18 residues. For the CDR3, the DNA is TGTGCCAGCAGTTCCCGGGGGACCTTAGACGGAACCCCCTACGAGCAGTACTTC. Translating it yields CASSSRGTLDGTPYEQYF.

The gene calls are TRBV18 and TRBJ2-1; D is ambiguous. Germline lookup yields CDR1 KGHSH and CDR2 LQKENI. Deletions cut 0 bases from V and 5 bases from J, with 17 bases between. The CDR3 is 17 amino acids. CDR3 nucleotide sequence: TGTGCCAGCTCACCACCAAAATTCAGCCCTCTTCACAATGAGCAGTTCTTC. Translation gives CASSPPKFSPLHNEQFF.

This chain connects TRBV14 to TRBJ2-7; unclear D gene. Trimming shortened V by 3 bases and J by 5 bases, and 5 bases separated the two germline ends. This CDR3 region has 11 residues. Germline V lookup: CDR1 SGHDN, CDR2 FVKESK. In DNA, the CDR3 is TGTGCCAGCAGCCATTCCCACGAGCAGTACTTC. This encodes CASSHSHEQYF.

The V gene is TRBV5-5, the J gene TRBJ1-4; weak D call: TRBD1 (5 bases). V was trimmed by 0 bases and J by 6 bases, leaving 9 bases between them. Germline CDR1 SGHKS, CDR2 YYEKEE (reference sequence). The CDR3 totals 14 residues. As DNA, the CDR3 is TGTGCCAGCAGCTTGGGCCGAGGGGATGAAAAACTGTTTTTT. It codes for CASSLGRGDEKLFF.

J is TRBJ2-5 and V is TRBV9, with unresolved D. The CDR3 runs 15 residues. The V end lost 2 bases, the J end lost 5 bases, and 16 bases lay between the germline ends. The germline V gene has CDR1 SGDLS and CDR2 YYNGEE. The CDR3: CASSVAAATLETQYF. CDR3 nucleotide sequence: TGTGCCAGCAGCGTGGCTGCAGCTACATTGGAGACCCAGTACTTC.

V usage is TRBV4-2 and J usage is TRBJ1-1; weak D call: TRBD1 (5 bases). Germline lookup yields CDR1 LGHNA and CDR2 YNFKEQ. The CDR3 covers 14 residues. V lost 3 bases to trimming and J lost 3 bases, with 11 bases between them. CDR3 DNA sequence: TGTGCCAGCAGCCAGGAGGGGAGGGACACTGAAGCTTTCTTT. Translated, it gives CASSQEGRDTEAFF.

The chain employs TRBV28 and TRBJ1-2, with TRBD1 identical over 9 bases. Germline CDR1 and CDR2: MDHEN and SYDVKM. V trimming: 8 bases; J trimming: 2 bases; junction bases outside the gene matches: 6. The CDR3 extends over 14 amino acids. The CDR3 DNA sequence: TGTGCCAGCGTTACCGGGACAGGGAACTATGGCTACACCTTC. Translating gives CASVTGTGNYGYTF.

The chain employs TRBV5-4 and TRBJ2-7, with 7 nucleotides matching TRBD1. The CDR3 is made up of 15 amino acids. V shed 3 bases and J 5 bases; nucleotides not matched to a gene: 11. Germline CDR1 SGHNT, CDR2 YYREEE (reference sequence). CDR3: CASSSTRQGAHEQYF. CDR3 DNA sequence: TGTGCCAGCAGCTCTACCAGACAGGGAGCCCACGAGCAGTACTTC.

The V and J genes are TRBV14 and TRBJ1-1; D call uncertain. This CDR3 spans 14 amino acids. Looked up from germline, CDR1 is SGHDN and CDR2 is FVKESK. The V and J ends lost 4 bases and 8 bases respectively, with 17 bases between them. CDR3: CASSPRLPGGEAFF. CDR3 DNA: TGTGCCAGCAGCCCTCGATTACCGGGAGGCGAAGCTTTCTTT.

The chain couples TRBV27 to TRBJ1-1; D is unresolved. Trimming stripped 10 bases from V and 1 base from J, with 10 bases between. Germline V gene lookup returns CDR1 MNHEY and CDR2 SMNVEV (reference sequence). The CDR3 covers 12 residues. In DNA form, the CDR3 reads TGTGCCACCCCTTCAGGGAACACTGAAGCTTTCTTT. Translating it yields CATPSGNTEAFF.

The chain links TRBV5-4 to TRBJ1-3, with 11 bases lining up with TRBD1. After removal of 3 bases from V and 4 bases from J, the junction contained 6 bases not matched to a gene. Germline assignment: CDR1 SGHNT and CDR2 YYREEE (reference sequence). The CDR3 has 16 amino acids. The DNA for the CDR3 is TGTGCCAGCAGCTCCGGGACAGGGGGGCTGGGAAACACCATATATTTT. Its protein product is CASSSGTGGLGNTIYF.

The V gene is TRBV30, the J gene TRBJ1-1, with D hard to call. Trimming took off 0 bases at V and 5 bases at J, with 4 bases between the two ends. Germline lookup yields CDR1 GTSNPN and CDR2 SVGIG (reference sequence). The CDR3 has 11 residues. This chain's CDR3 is CAWSVQTEAFF. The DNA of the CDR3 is TGTGCCTGGAGTGTACAGACTGAAGCTTTCTTT.

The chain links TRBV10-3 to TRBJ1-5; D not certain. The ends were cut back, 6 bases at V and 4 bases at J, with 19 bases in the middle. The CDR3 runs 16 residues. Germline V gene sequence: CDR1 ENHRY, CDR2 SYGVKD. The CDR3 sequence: CAISATGGQPNQPQHF. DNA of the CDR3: TGTGCCATCAGCGCGACCGGTGGGCAGCCAAATCAGCCCCAGCATTTT.

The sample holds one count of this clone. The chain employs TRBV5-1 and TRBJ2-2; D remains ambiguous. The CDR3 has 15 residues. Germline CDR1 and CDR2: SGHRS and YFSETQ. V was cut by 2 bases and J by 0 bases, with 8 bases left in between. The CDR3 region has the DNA TGCGCCAGCAGCTTCCATCTCTCGAACACCGGGGAGCTGTTTTTT. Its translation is CASSFHLSNTGELFF.

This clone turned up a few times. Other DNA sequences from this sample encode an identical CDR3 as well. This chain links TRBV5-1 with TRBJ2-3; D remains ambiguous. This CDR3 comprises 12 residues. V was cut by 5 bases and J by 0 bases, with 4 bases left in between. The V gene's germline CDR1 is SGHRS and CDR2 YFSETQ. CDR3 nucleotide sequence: TGCGCCAGCAGGGACAGCACAGATACGCAGTATTTT. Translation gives CASRDSTDTQYF.

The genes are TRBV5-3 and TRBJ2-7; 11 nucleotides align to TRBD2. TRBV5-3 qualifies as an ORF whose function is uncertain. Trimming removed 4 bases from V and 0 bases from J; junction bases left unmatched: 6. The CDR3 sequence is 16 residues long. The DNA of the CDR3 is TGTGCCAGAAGCAAACCGGGACTAGCGGACTCCTACGAGCAGTACTTC. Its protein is CARSKPGLADSYEQYF.

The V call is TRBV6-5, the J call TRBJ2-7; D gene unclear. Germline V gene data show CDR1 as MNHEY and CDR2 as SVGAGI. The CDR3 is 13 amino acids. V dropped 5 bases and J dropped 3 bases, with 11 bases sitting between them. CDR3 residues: CASSEIVHYEQYF. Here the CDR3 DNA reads TGTGCCAGCAGTGAGATCGTGCACTACGAGCAGTACTTC.

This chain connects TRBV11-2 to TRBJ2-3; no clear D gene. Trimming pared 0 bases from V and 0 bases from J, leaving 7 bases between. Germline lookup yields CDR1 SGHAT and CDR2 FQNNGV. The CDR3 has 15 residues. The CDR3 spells CASSLEIMSTDTQYF. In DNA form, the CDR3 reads TGTGCCAGCAGCTTAGAAATCATGAGCACAGATACGCAGTATTTT.

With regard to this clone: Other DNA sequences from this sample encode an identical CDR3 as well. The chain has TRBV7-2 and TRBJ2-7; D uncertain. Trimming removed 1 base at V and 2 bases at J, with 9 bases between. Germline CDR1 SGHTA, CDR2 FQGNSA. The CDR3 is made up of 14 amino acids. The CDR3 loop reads CASSLVGRTYEQYF. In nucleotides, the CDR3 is TGTGCCAGCAGCTTAGTTGGCAGAACCTACGAGCAGTACTTC.

For the CDR3, the DNA is TGTGCCAGCGGCCCCCGGCCCACTAGCGGGAGGCGGGACATTCAGTACTTC. Its protein is CASGPRPTSGRRDIQYF. This chain joins TRBV9 and TRBJ2-4; TRBD2 aligns across 12 bases. The germline V gene encodes CDR1 SGDLS and CDR2 YYNGEE. The CDR3 totals 17 residues. V was clipped by 7 bases and J by 8 bases; unmatched bases: 16.

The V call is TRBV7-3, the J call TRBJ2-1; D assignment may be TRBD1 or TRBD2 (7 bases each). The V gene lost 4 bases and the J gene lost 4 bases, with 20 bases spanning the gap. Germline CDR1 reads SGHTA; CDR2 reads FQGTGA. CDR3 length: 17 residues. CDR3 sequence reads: CASSSKGAGAYYNEQFF. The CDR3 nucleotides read TGTGCCAGCAGCTCCAAGGGGGCGGGGGCTTATTACAATGAGCAGTTCTTC.